The TCR beta chain described here comes from a study of blood T cell repertoires in COVID-19. Across the study: Samples taken during acute and convalescent COVID-19 were collected in the United States, Italy and Spain. The analysed material was cDNA or gDNA that came from T cells, B-cell-depleted T cells, or PBMCs.

V dropped 8 bases and J dropped 8; count of bases not matched to a gene: 17. Germline CDR1 reads MNHEY; CDR2 reads SMNVEV (reference sequence). The CDR3 spans 15 residues. In the source study's methods: It was from reference gene primer amplification that nucleated cell counts were estimated. The protocol was immunoSEQ multiplex PCR, while the TCRdb copy is restricted to in-frame clones and leaves out a portion. From that table come the V and J calls and clone size; the DNA was used to work out D and trimming. This table holds about 380,000 clones, 90% found once. The chain combines TRBV27 with TRBJ1-2, with 7 bases fitting TRBD1. The sample consisted of peripheral blood. This TCR was recovered from a man younger than 35 with active or convalescent COVID-19. The CDR3 nucleotides are TGTGCCAGCCAGGGAAGCGACAGGGTCCGTGGGGGCTACACCTTC. The encoded protein is CASQGSDRVRGGYTF.